A single sample gave rise to the 28 T cell receptor beta chains below, sequenced in a study of cytomegalovirus exposure and HLA in healthy donors. PCR primers comprised 60 Vbeta and 13 Jbeta primers. Method: immunoSEQ multiplex PCR; TCRdb's copy keeps in-frame clones and lacks some. The sample carries about 86,000 clones, about 76% recorded once. Sequenced: PBMCs. These receptors were obtained from a woman between 40 and 55 years old in good health and CMV-seropositive.

This clone turned up a few times. V gene TRBV11-3 combines with J gene TRBJ2-2, with a tentative D call TRBD1 (6 bases). Trimming left V 3 bases short and J 6 bases short, with 14 bases between. CDR3 size: 15 residues. Germline loops: CDR1 SGHNT, CDR2 YENEEA. Here the CDR3 DNA reads TGTGCCAGCAGCTTGGGGGCCCTCGGGGCCGGGGAGCTGTTTTTT. It encodes CASSLGALGAGELFF.

V gene TRBV20-1 combines with J gene TRBJ1-1; D is undetermined. This CDR3 is built from 10 residues. The germline CDR1 and CDR2 sequences are DFQATT and SNEGSKA (reference sequence). CDR3 nucleotides: TGCACAAGCGCGGACACTGAAGCTTTCTTT. Translation gives CTSADTEAFF.

Only a few counts were recorded for this clone. The chain carries TRBV25-1 and TRBJ1-4; D unresolved. CDR1 is MGHDK, CDR2 SYGVNS, per germline. The CDR3 is made up of 15 amino acids. V lost 4 bases to trimming and J lost 6 bases, with 15 bases between them. In DNA, the CDR3 is TGTGCCAGCAGTGCCACTGCTACCGAGGATGAAAAACTGTTTTTT. Encoded protein: CASSATATEDEKLFF.

The chain combines TRBV2 with TRBJ1-4; unclear D gene. The germline CDR1 and CDR2 sequences are SNHLY and FYNNEI. This CDR3 has 14 residues. The V and J ends lost 9 bases and 0 bases respectively, with 11 bases between them. CDR3 loop: CASGIGATNEKLFF. As DNA, the CDR3 is TGTGCCAGTGGAATCGGGGCAACTAATGAAAAACTGTTTTTT. The whole variable domain, remainder taken from reference TRBV2 and TRBJ1-4, is EPEVTQTPSHQVTQMGQEVILRCVPISNHLYFYWYRQILGQKVEFLVSFYNNEISEKSEIFDDQFSVERPDGSNFTLKIRSTKLEDSAMYFCASGIGATNEKLFFGSGTQLSVL.

The chain carries TRBV18 and TRBJ2-7; 9 nucleotides line up with TRBD1. The trim removed 3 bases at V and 4 bases at J, leaving 4 bases unmatched. Germline CDR1 is KGHSH and CDR2 is LQKENI. The CDR3 has 14 residues. CDR3 residues: CASSPRDREYEQYF. Here the CDR3 DNA reads TGTGCCAGCTCACCTAGGGACAGGGAGTACGAGCAGTACTTC. Together with reference TRBV18 and TRBJ2-7, the CDR3 gives the full variable domain: NAGVMQNPRHLVRRRGQEARLRCSPMKGHSHVYWYRQLPEEGLKFMVYLQKENIIDESGMPKERFSAEFPKEGPSILRIQQVVRGDSAAYFCASSPRDREYEQYFGPGTRLTVT.

The gene calls are TRBV7-9 and TRBJ2-1; 14 nucleotides align to TRBD2. The junction had 4 bases not matched to a gene; V was cut back by 1 base and J by 8 bases. Per the germline V gene, CDR1 is SEHNR and CDR2 is FQNEAQ (reference sequence). This CDR3 region has 16 residues. This chain's CDR3 is CASSLGTSGGLDEQFF. The DNA for the CDR3 is TGTGCCAGCAGCTTAGGGACTAGCGGGGGGTTAGATGAGCAGTTCTTC.

The V call is TRBV7-2, the J call TRBJ2-1; TRBD2 agrees at 10 bases. Germline lookup yields CDR1 SGHTA and CDR2 FQGNSA. The V gene end was trimmed by 5 bases and the J gene end by 6 bases; junction bases not matched to a gene: 10. The CDR3 extends over 16 amino acids. DNA for the CDR3: TGTGCCAGCAGCGACCGAAGCGGGAGGGCAGTCAATGAGCAGTTCTTC. This encodes CASSDRSGRAVNEQFF.

The chain has TRBV15 and TRBJ2-5; D ambiguous. Deletions cut 5 bases from V and 2 bases from J, with 6 bases between. Germline-derived CDR1 and CDR2 are LNHNV and YYDKDF (reference sequence). The CDR3 has 12 residues. Here the CDR3 reads CATSQLQETQYF. CDR3 sequence (DNA): TGTGCCACCAGCCAGTTGCAAGAGACCCAGTACTTC.

The chain combines TRBV7-9 with TRBJ2-3; 7 bases agree with TRBD2. This CDR3 contains 16 residues. Germline lookup yields CDR1 SEHNR and CDR2 FQNEAQ (reference sequence). With V trimmed by 4 bases and J by 2 bases, 9 bases remained unmatched. This chain's CDR3 is CASSSFVGGDTDTQYF. CDR3 coding DNA: TGTGCCAGCAGCTCCTTTGTGGGGGGGGACACAGATACGCAGTATTTT.

In this sample, this clone turned up once. V gene TRBV7-2 combines with J gene TRBJ2-1; 12 bases match TRBD2. The CDR3 spans 15 residues. In germline, CDR1 is SGHTA, CDR2 FQGNSA. V lost 4 bases to trimming and J lost 4 bases; unmatched junction nucleotides: 2. The CDR3 nucleotides are TGTGCCAGCAGCTCACTAGCGGGGGGTTACAATGAGCAGTTCTTC. Translation gives CASSSLAGGYNEQFF.

The chain joins TRBV20-1 to TRBJ2-7; D gene ambiguous. This CDR3 contains 11 residues. From germline, CDR1 is DFQATT and CDR2 SNEGSKA (reference sequence). The V end was cut by 2 bases, the J end by 2 bases, with 4 bases between. In DNA, the CDR3 is TGCAGTGCTAGACTAGCCTACGAGCAGTACTTC. Its protein is CSARLAYEQYF.

J is TRBJ1-2 and V is TRBV19; D is uncertain. CDR1 and CDR2 (germline): LNHDA, SQIVND (reference sequence). The ends were cut back, 1 base at V and 1 base at J, with 7 bases in the middle. This CDR3 contains 14 residues. The CDR3 spells CASSIVTVNYGYTF. CDR3 in DNA: TGTGCCAGTAGTATAGTCACAGTTAACTATGGCTACACCTTC.

This chain uses TRBV6-5 with TRBJ2-1; 10 bases are a match to TRBD1. Unmatched junction bases numbered 6, after V lost 6 bases and J lost 4 bases. The V gene's germline CDR1 is MNHEY and CDR2 SVGAGI. The CDR3 is made up of 15 amino acids. The CDR3 loop is CASRPGTGEYNEQFF. The CDR3 DNA sequence: TGTGCCAGCAGGCCCGGGACAGGGGAGTACAATGAGCAGTTCTTC.

The J gene is TRBJ2-7, the V gene TRBV6-5; 11 bases map to TRBD1. Germline values: CDR1 MNHEY, CDR2 SVGAGI. Losses at the gene ends were 6 bases for V and 6 bases for J; bases not matched to a gene: 7. The CDR3 totals 14 residues. The CDR3 DNA reads TGTGCCAGCAGAAATGGACAGGGGGCGAGCGAGCAGTACTTC. This translates into CASRNGQGASEQYF.

The chain uses TRBV27 and TRBJ1-2, with 8 bases fitting TRBD1. Germline CDR1 reads MNHEY; CDR2 reads SMNVEV (reference sequence). With V trimmed by 6 bases and J by 3 bases, 6 bases remained unmatched. There are 14 residues in the CDR3. CDR3 sequence reads: CASSQDREDYGYTF. CDR3 nucleotide sequence: TGTGCCAGCAGCCAGGACAGGGAAGACTATGGCTACACCTTC.

This clone was seen more than once but under ten times. The gene calls are TRBV30 and TRBJ2-3, with TRBD2 matching over 7 bases. Germline loops: CDR1 GTSNPN, CDR2 SVGIG (reference sequence). There are 17 residues in the CDR3. With 2 bases clipped from V and 2 bases from J, the junction kept 13 bases outside the gene matches. CDR3: CAWSTYGGAGITDTQYF. CDR3 DNA: TGTGCCTGGAGTACGTACGGGGGAGCGGGGATCACAGATACGCAGTATTTT.

J is TRBJ2-3 and V is TRBV7-9, with 7 bases fitting TRBD2. The CDR3 is 14 amino acids. The germline V gene has CDR1 SEHNR and CDR2 FQNEAQ (reference sequence). V lost 5 bases and J lost 4; bases outside the gene matches: 6. The CDR3 is CASSLGLAADTQYF. Written as DNA, the CDR3 is TGTGCCAGCAGCCTTGGGCTAGCGGCAGATACGCAGTATTTT.

J is TRBJ1-3 and V is TRBV7-9; D call uncertain. V was cut by 5 bases and J by 2 bases, with 4 bases left in between. CDR1 and CDR2 (germline): SEHNR, FQNEAQ (reference sequence). This CDR3 has 12 amino acids. The CDR3 loop reads CASSRAGNTIYF. For the CDR3, the DNA is TGTGCCAGCAGCCGGGCTGGAAACACCATATATTTT.

The CDR3 here is CYSEGTGMNTEAFF. The CDR3 nucleotides read TGTTACTCGGAGGGTACCGGGATGAACACTGAAGCTTTCTTT. This chain links TRBV19 with TRBJ1-1; D gene uncertain. Germline V gene sequence: CDR1 LNHDA, CDR2 SQIVND (reference sequence). This CDR3 is 14 amino acids long.

The chain joins TRBV6-5 to TRBJ2-5, with D tentatively TRBD2 (6 bases). CDR3 length: 14 amino acids. Germline V gene lookup returns CDR1 MNHEY and CDR2 SVGAGI. The V gene lost 6 bases and the J gene lost 4 bases, with 15 bases spanning the gap. CDR3 protein: CASRSGLSIETQYF. CDR3 DNA sequence: TGTGCCAGCAGGTCGGGACTCAGTATAGAGACCCAGTACTTC.

The chain is built from TRBV29-1 and TRBJ1-3; tentative D call: TRBD1 (6 bases). V dropped 2 bases and J dropped 4 bases, with 12 bases sitting between them. CDR3 length: 14 amino acids. Per the germline V gene, CDR1 is SQVTM and CDR2 is ANQGSEA. The CDR3: CSVELSGQGNTIYF. The CDR3 DNA sequence: TGCAGCGTTGAATTAAGCGGACAGGGAAACACCATATATTTT. Full variable domain (remainder filled in from reference TRBV29-1 and TRBJ1-3): SAVISQKPSRDICQRGTSLTIQCQVDSQVTMMFWYRQQPGQSLTLIATANQGSEATYESGFVIDKFPISRPNLTFSTLTVSNMSPEDSSIYLCSVELSGQGNTIYFGEGSWLTVV.

The chain couples TRBV7-3 to TRBJ2-7, with a tentative D call TRBD2 (5 bases). The V gene lost 4 bases and the J gene lost 0 bases, with 10 bases spanning the gap. This CDR3 contains 14 residues. Per the germline V gene, CDR1 is SGHTA and CDR2 is FQGTGA. The chain's CDR3 is CASSSGGSSYEQYF. The DNA for the CDR3 is TGTGCCAGCAGCTCAGGTGGGAGCTCCTACGAGCAGTACTTC.

V and J are TRBV28 and TRBJ1-1; D is undetermined. CDR1 MDHEN and CDR2 SYDVKM come from the germline V gene. CDR3 length: 14 amino acids. Trimming shortened V by 1 base and J by 5 bases, and 11 bases separated the two germline ends. The CDR3 spells CASSLSRSLTEAFF. The CDR3 DNA follows: TGTGCCAGCAGTTTATCCAGATCGTTAACTGAAGCTTTCTTT.

The V gene is TRBV28, the J gene TRBJ1-4, with D tentatively TRBD1 (6 bases). Trimming took off 5 bases at V and 6 bases at J, with 16 bases between the two ends. CDR1 MDHEN and CDR2 SYDVKM come from the germline V gene. The CDR3 sequence is 15 residues long. The CDR3 here is CASSPNRVEHEKLFF. CDR3 DNA: TGTGCCAGCAGTCCGAACAGGGTTGAGCATGAAAAACTGTTTTTT.

V usage is TRBV21-1 and J usage is TRBJ2-2; TRBD2 was called by the table and not checked on the DNA. TRBV21-1 is a documented pseudogene. The CDR3 is 15 residues long. The DNA for the CDR3 is TGTGCCGGGGTAAGGGCCAGCGGGGGTATCGGGGAGCTGTTTTTT. It yields the protein CAGVRASGGIGELFF.

This chain joins TRBV2 and TRBJ1-1, with 8 bases fitting TRBD1. The CDR3 runs to 16 residues. The germline CDR1 and CDR2 sequences are SNHLY and FYNNEI. The J segment lost 4 bases and the V segment lost 6 bases, leaving 13 bases of the junction unmatched. The CDR3 nucleotides read TGTGCCAGCAGCTTACCCCTGACAGGGGAGGGCACTGAAGCTTTCTTT. Translated: CASSLPLTGEGTEAFF.

The chain recombines TRBV6-6 with TRBJ2-7, with 7 bases matching TRBD2. The germline V gene has CDR1 MNHNY and CDR2 SVGAGI (reference sequence). The V segment lost 5 bases and the J segment 4 bases; nucleotides outside the gene matches: 5. CDR3 length equals 13 residues. The CDR3 DNA is TGTGCCAGCAGTCCCGGACTAGGGTACGAGCAGTACTTC. Its translation is CASSPGLGYEQYF.

The chain has TRBV5-1 and TRBJ2-7; D remains unclear. The germline V gene encodes CDR1 SGHRS and CDR2 YFSETQ. The V end was cut by 0 bases, the J end by 3 bases, with 7 bases between. The CDR3 runs 13 residues. CDR3 amino acids: CASSLDLYYEQYF. The CDR3 DNA sequence: TGCGCCAGCAGCTTGGATCTTTACTACGAGCAGTACTTC.